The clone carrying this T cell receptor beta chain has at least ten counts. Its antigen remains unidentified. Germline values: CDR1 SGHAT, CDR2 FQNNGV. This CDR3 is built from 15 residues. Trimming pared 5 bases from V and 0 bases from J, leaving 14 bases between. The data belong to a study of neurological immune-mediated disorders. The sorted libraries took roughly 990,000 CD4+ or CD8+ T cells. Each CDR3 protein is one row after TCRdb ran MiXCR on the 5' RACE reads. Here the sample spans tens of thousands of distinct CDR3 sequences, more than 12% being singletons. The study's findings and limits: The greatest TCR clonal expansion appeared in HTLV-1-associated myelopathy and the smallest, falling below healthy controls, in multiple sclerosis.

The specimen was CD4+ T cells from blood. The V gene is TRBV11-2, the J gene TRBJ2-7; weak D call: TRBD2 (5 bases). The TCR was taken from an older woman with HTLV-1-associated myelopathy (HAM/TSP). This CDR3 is CASSISTGTSYEQYF. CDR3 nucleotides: TGTGCCAGCAGCATATCAACGGGAACCTCCTACGAGCAGTACTTC.